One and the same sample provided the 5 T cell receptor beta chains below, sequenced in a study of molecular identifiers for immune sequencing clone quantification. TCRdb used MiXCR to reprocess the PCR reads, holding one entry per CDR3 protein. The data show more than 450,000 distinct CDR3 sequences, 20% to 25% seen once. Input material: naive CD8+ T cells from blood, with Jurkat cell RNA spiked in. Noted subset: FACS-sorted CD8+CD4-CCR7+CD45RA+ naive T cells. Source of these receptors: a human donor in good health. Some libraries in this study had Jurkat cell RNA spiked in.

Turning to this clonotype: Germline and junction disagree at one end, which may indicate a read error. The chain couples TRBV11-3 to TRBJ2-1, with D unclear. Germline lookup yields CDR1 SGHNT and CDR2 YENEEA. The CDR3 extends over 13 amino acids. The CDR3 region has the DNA TGTGCCAGCAGCGTTGGTTCCTACAATGAGCAGTGCTTC. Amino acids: CASSVGSYNEQCF.

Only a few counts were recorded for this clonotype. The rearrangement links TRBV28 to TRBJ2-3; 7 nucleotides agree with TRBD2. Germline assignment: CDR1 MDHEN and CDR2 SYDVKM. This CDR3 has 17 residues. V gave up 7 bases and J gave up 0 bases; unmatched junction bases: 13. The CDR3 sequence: CASTLGGGTSSTDTQYF. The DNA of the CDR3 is TGTGCCAGCACCCTGGGGGGGGGGACTTCTAGCACAGATACGCAGTATTTT. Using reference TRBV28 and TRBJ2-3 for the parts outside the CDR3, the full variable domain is DVKVTQSSRYLVKRTGEKVFLECVQDMDHENMFWYRQDPGLGLRLIYFSYDVKMKEKGDIPEGYSVSREKKERFSLILESASTNQTSMYLCASTLGGGTSSTDTQYFGPGTRLTVL.

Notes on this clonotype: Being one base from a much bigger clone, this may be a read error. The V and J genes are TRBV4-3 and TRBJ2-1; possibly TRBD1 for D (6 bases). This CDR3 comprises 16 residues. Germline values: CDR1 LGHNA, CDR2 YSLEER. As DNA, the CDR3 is TGCGCCAGCAGCCAAGAGGGGCGAGGACAGTCCAATGTGCAGTTCTTC. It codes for CASSQEGRGQSNVQFF.

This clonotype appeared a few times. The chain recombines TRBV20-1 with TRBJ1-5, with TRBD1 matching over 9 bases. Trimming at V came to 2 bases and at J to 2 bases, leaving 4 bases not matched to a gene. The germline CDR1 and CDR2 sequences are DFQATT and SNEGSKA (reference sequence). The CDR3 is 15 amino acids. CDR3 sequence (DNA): TGCAGTGCTAGACGACAGGGGGTTGGCAATCAGCCCCAGCATTTT. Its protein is CSARRQGVGNQPQHF.

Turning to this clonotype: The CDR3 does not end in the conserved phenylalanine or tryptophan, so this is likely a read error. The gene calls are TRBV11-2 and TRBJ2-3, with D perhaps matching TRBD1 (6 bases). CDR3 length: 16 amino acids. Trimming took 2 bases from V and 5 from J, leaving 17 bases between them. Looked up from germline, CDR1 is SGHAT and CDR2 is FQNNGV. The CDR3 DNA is TGTGCCAGCAGCTTACGGGGCAGGGGATTAATAGATACGCAGTATCTT. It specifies CASSLRGRGLIDTQYL.